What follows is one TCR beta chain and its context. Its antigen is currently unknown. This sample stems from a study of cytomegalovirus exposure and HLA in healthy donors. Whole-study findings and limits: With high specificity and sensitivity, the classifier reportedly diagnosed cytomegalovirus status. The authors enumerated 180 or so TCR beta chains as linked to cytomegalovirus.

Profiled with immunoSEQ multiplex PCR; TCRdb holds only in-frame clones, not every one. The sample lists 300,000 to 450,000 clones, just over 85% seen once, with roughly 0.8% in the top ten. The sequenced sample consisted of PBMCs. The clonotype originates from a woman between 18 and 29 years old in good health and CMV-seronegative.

The CDR3 loop reads CASSYERGGRDTQYF. CDR3 nucleotide sequence: TGTGCCAGCAGTTACGAACGGGGGGGCCGGGATACGCAGTATTTT. The rearrangement links TRBV6-6 to TRBJ2-3; 8 positions agree with TRBD2. There are 15 residues in the CDR3. J was trimmed by 6 bases and V by 2 bases; bases with no gene match: 7. The V gene's germline CDR1 is MNHNY and CDR2 SVGAGI (reference sequence).